One T cell receptor beta chain is described in this entry. This sample was taken from a study of PD-L1 blockade in urothelial cancer. The CDR3 is made up of 14 amino acids. Germline CDR1 and CDR2: MNHNS and SASEGT. V shed 6 bases and J shed 3 bases, with 15 bases lying between them. Stated time point: peripheral blood 6 weeks after treatment start. Data came from immunoSEQ multiplex PCR; TCRdb stores just in-frame clones and leaves some out. The repertoire holds 120,000 or so clones, with roughly 83% as singletons. The chain carries TRBV6-1 and TRBJ2-7, with D possibly matching TRBD2 (6 bases). The origin of this receptor is a man between 50 and 59 years old with urothelial cancer. Sequenced here: PBMCs, sampled around atezolizumab (anti-PD-L1) treatment. The CDR3 nucleotides read TGTGCCAGCAGCTTGGACTATCGGGGCTACGAGCAGTACTTC. This gives the protein CASSLDYRGYEQYF.